These 20 T cell receptor beta chains were all obtained from the same sample, sequenced in a study of Ad26.COV2.S vaccination and SARS-CoV-2 variants. Assay: immunoSEQ multiplex PCR; the TCRdb copy retains only in-frame clones and omits some. This table holds 440,000 or so clones, 90% found once. Treatment noted: some 20 received Ad26.COV2.S at low or high dose, single or two shots; 5 received placebo; per-sample allocation not given. Sampling occurred on day 63 after the first vaccine or placebo injection. Here the sequenced sample was peripheral blood, taken in a trial of Ad26.COV2.S vaccine versus placebo. The origin of the receptors is a person between 18 and 65 years old who received the Ad26.COV2.S COVID-19 vaccine or a placebo.

This clone appeared a single time. The CDR3 region is CASSPHGREQYF. CDR3 in DNA: TGTGCCAGCTCACCACACGGCCGCGAGCAGTACTTC. The chain uses TRBV18 and TRBJ2-7; D is unclear. The CDR3 contains 12 residues. The V gene's germline CDR1 is KGHSH and CDR2 LQKENI. V lost 1 base to trimming and J lost 6 bases, with 7 bases between them.

The chain uses TRBV6-5 and TRBJ1-3; D perhaps matches TRBD1 (5 bases). CDR3 length equals 16 residues. The germline V gene has CDR1 MNHEY and CDR2 SVGAGI. V was clipped by 0 bases and J by 1 base, with 10 bases between them. The DNA of the CDR3 is TGTGCCAGCAGTTACTCACCGGGGGGGTCTGGAAACACCATATATTTT. This codes for CASSYSPGGSGNTIYF.

The chain links TRBV15 to TRBJ1-5; TRBD1 is a possible D gene (6 bases). V lost 5 bases to trimming and J lost 4 bases, with 21 bases between them. Germline assignment: CDR1 LNHNV and CDR2 YYDKDF (reference sequence). The CDR3 runs 17 residues. Written as DNA, the CDR3 is TGTGCCACCAGCGGAAGGGTTACAGGGTCCCTTAATCAGCCCCAGCATTTT. Amino acids: CATSGRVTGSLNQPQHF.

The gene calls are TRBV15 and TRBJ2-2; D may be TRBD1 (5 bases). The CDR3 runs 15 residues. V was trimmed by 0 bases and J by 2 bases, leaving 7 bases between them. CDR1 and CDR2 from the germline V gene are LNHNV and YYDKDF (reference sequence). The CDR3 DNA is TGTGCCACCAGCAGAGATAGGACAAACACCGGGGAGCTGTTTTTT. Translation gives CATSRDRTNTGELFF.

The genes are TRBV11-2 and TRBJ2-7; perhaps D is TRBD1 or TRBD2 (5 bases each). With 5 bases removed from V and 3 bases from J, the gap between germline ends came to 14 bases. Looked up from germline, CDR1 is SGHAT and CDR2 is FQNNGV. CDR3 length: 14 residues. CDR3 sequence: CASSPRLGDYEQYF. CDR3 DNA: TGTGCCAGCAGCCCTCGTCTGGGGGACTACGAGCAGTACTTC.

This chain connects TRBV7-9 to TRBJ1-2; possible D gene TRBD1, 6 bases. Trimming pared 6 bases from V and 8 bases from J, leaving 19 bases between. This CDR3 has 14 amino acids. Germline lookup yields CDR1 SEHNR and CDR2 FQNEAQ (reference sequence). CDR3 amino acids: CASRHQAGALGYTF. In DNA form, the CDR3 reads TGTGCCAGCAGGCATCAGGCGGGGGCGCTGGGCTACACCTTC.

J is TRBJ1-2 and V is TRBV9; 7 positions agree with TRBD1. This CDR3 comprises 15 residues. Trimming at V came to 2 bases and at J to 1 base, leaving 5 bases not matched to a gene. Germline V gene data show CDR1 as SGDLS and CDR2 as YYNGEE. CDR3: CASSVRDSLNYGYTF. CDR3 bases: TGTGCCAGCAGCGTCCGGGACAGTCTTAACTATGGCTACACCTTC.

V gene TRBV7-9 combines with J gene TRBJ2-1; D is perhaps TRBD2 (5 bases). V lost 5 bases and J lost 6, with 17 bases in between. The CDR3 is 15 amino acids. CDR1 and CDR2 (germline): SEHNR, FQNEAQ (reference sequence). CDR3 DNA sequence: TGTGCCAGCAGCGAGGGAAGGCTAGCTGGCAATGAGCAGTTCTTC. Protein sequence: CASSEGRLAGNEQFF. The variable domain in full, with the rest retrieved from reference TRBV7-9 and TRBJ2-1, is DTGVSQNPRHKITKRGQNVTFRCDPISEHNRLYWYRQTLGQGPEFLTYFQNEAQLEKSRLLSDRFSAERPKGSFSTLEIQRTEQGDSAMYLCASSEGRLAGNEQFFGPGTRLTVL.

The chain couples TRBV6-5 to TRBJ2-3; D is ambiguous. From germline, CDR1 is MNHEY and CDR2 SVGAGI. The CDR3 covers 15 residues. V lost 6 bases and J lost 6, with 19 bases in between. The CDR3 is CASSLTRAVRDTQYF. The CDR3 bases are TGTGCCAGCAGCCTAACTCGGGCAGTTAGGGATACGCAGTATTTT.

On this clone itself: Other DNA sequences in this specimen translate into the identical CDR3. V gene TRBV28 combines with J gene TRBJ2-7; 9 positions agree with TRBD1. The CDR3 spans 15 residues. The V gene end was trimmed by 7 bases and the J gene end by 4 bases; junction bases not matched to a gene: 11. CDR1 is MDHEN and CDR2 is SYDVKM in the germline V gene. This chain's CDR3 is CASTKGGQGAYEQYF. In DNA form, the CDR3 reads TGTGCCAGCACCAAAGGGGGACAGGGAGCTTACGAGCAGTACTTC.

The chain uses TRBV5-5 and TRBJ2-1, with D unclear. This CDR3 contains 15 residues. The ends were cut back, 2 bases at V and 0 bases at J, with 9 bases in the middle. Germline loops: CDR1 SGHKS, CDR2 YYEKEE (reference sequence). The CDR3 sequence: CASSLVVASYNEQFF. The CDR3, as DNA: TGTGCCAGCAGCTTAGTGGTAGCCTCCTACAATGAGCAGTTCTTC.

The rearrangement joins TRBV14 to TRBJ1-3; weak D call: TRBD1 (5 bases). CDR1 and CDR2 from the germline V gene are SGHDN and FVKESK. V was shortened by 2 bases and J by 0 bases, with 11 bases between the two germline ends. The CDR3 length is 16 residues. CDR3 in DNA: TGTGCCAGCAGCCAATTAGGGACCTACTCTGGAAACACCATATATTTT. Its translation is CASSQLGTYSGNTIYF. Supplemented by reference TRBV14 and TRBJ1-3, the full variable domain reads EAGVTQFPSHSVIEKGQTVTLRCDPISGHDNLYWYRRVMGKEIKFLLHFVKESKQDESGMPNNRFLAERTGGTYSTLKVQPAELEDSGVYFCASSQLGTYSGNTIYFGEGSWLTVV.

V gene TRBV19 combines with J gene TRBJ1-2; D unclear. The CDR3 sequence is 13 residues long. V was pared by 6 bases and J by 4 bases, with 12 bases between. Germline V gene data show CDR1 as LNHDA and CDR2 as SQIVND (reference sequence). The DNA of the CDR3 is TGTGCCAGTAGGAATGACCGGCCCTATGGCTACACCTTC. Protein product: CASRNDRPYGYTF.

CDR3 in amino acids: CSVEAPGFNNEQFF. Here the CDR3 DNA reads TGCAGCGTTGAAGCACCGGGATTCAACAATGAGCAGTTCTTC. The chain uses TRBV29-1 and TRBJ2-1; the D gene is possibly TRBD2 (5 bases). Trimming took off 1 base at V and 5 bases at J, with 12 bases between the two ends. Per the germline V gene, CDR1 is SQVTM and CDR2 is ANQGSEA. The CDR3 consists of 14 residues.

This chain joins TRBV6-2 or TRBV6-3 and TRBJ2-7; D is perhaps TRBD2 (6 bases). V was trimmed by 5 bases and J by 3 bases, leaving 11 bases between them. Germline V CDR1 and CDR2: MNHEY, SVGEGT. This CDR3 spans 13 amino acids. The CDR3 here is CASSRAGNYEQYF. CDR3 nucleotide sequence: TGTGCCAGCAGTCGCGCGGGGAACTACGAGCAGTACTTC.

The rearrangement joins TRBV28 to TRBJ2-3, with D perhaps matching TRBD1 or TRBD2 (5 bases each). V lost 5 bases and J lost 3, with 18 bases in between. Germline CDR1 is MDHEN and CDR2 is SYDVKM. The CDR3 is 16 amino acids. The CDR3 here is CASSHGVGVLTDTQYF. As DNA, the CDR3 is TGTGCCAGCAGTCATGGGGTGGGGGTTTTGACAGATACGCAGTATTTT.

V is TRBV9 and J is TRBJ2-2; D is unclear. CDR1 and CDR2 from the germline V gene are SGDLS and YYNGEE. The CDR3 length is 14 residues. The V end lost 3 bases, the J end lost 1 base, and 7 bases lay between the germline ends. The CDR3 sequence: CASSGTKNTGELFF. CDR3 nucleotides: TGTGCCAGCAGCGGAACCAAGAACACCGGGGAGCTGTTTTTT.

V gene TRBV7-8 combines with J gene TRBJ2-7, with 11 bases aligning to TRBD2. The junction had 7 bases not matched to a gene; V was cut back by 4 bases and J by 2 bases. The germline V gene encodes CDR1 SGHVS and CDR2 FQNEAQ. The CDR3 is 16 amino acids. Here the CDR3 DNA reads TGTGCCAGCAGCTCCCTGCTTAGCGGGAGGGCCTACGAGCAGTACTTC. The encoded protein is CASSSLLSGRAYEQYF.

The chain is built from TRBV11-3 and TRBJ2-3; TRBD1 is a possible D gene (6 bases). The CDR3 loop spans 16 amino acids. Germline V gives CDR1 SGHNT, CDR2 YENEEA. V gave up 5 bases and J gave up 4 bases, with 19 bases separating them. The CDR3 region is CASSPSQWQGSDTQYF. The CDR3 region has the DNA TGTGCCAGCAGCCCGAGCCAATGGCAGGGGTCAGATACGCAGTATTTT.

The DNA for the CDR3 is TGTGCCAGCAGCTTGGATCAAGCCTCCTACAATGAGCAGTTCTTC. This encodes CASSLDQASYNEQFF. The chain combines TRBV5-4 with TRBJ2-1; D gene ambiguous. This CDR3 region has 15 residues. Trimming removed 0 bases at V and 0 bases at J, with 7 bases between. Germline CDR1 and CDR2: SGHNT and YYREEE (reference sequence).